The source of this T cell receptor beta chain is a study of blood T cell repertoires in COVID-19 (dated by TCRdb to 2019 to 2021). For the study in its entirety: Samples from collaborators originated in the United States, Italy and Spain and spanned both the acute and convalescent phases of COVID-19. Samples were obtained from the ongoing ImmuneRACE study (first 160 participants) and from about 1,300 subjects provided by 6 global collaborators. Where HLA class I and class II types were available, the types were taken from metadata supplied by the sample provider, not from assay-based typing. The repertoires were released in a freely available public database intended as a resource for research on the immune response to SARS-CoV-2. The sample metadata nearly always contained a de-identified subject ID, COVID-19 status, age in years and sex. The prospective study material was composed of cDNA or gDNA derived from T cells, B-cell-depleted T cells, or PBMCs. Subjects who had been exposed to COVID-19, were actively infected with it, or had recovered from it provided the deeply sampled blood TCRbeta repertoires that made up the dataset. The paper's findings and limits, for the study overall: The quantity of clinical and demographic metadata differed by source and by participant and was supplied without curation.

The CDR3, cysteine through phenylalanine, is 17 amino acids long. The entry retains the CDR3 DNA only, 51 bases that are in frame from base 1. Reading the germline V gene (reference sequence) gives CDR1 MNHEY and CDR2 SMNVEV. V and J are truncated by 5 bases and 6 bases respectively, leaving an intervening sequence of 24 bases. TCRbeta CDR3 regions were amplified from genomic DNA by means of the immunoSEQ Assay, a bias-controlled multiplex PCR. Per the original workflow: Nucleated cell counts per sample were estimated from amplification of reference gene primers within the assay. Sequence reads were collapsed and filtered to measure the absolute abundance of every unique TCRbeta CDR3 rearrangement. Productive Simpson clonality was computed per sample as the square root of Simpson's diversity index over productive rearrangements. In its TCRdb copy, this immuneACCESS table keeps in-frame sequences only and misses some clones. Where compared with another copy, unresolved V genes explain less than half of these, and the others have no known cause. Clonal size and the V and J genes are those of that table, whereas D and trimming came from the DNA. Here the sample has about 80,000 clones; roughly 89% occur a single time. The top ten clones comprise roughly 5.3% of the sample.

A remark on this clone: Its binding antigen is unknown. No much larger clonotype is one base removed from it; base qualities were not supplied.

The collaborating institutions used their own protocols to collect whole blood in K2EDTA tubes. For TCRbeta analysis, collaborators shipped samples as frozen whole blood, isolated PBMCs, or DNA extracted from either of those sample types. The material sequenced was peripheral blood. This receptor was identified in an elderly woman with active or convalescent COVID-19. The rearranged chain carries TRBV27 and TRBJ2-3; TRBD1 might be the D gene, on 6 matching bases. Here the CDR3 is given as CASSPKLGRGKMDTQYF. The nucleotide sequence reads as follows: TGTGCCAGCAGTCCCAAACTAGGCAGGGGTAAGATGGATACGCAGTATTTT.